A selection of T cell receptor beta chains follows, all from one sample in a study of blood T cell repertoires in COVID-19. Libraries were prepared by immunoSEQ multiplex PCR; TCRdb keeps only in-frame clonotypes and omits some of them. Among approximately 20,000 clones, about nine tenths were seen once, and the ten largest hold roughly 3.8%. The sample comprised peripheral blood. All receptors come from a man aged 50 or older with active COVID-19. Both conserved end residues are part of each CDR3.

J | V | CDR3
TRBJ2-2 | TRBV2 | CASSDVQGVPGELFF
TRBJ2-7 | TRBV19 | CASKPGGSADEQYF
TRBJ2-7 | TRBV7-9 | CASSLDTTYEQYF
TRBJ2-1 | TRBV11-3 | CASSRGRTSGRNNEQFF
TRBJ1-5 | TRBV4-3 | CASSQEYEWQPQHF
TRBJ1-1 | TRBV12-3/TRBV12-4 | CASTSQGENEAFF
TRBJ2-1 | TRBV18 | CASSPPVGGASSYNEQFF
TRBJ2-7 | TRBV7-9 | CASSSGTSAEQYF
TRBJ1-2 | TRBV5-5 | CASSPLDTGSYTF
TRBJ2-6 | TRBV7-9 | CASSLTSSGANVLTF
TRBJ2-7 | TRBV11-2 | CASSDRRMGRGYEQYF
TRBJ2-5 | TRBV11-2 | CASSLKEGAYQETQYF
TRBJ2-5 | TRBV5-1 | CASSLVGDSALGETQYF
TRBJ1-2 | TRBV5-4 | CASSPGRGETNYGYTF
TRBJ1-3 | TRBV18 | CASSPDSVSGNTIYF
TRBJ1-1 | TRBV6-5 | CASSWGSEAFF
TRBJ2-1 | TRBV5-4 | CASSFAGTSGGREQFF
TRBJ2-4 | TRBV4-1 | CASSQAPGGMAKNIQYF
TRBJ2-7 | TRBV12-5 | CASGLGGVGSYEQYF
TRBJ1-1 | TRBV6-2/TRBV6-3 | CASSYMSRNTEAFF
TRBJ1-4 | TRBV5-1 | CASSVGGVTRDEKLFF
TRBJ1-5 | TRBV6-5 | CASTGGTGWSQPQHF
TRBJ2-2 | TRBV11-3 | CASSHGTGNFGELFF
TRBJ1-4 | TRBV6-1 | CASSEAGRNTHLTTTNEKLFF
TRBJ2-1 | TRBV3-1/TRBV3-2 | CASSQVESSYNEQFF
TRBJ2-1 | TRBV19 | CASSIDDSNNEQFF
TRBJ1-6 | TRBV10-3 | CAIRGTVVNSPLHF
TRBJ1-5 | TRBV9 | CASSENPQGNQPQHF
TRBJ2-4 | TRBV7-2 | CASSPETENIQYF
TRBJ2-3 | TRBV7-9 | CASSLEEDLGTQYF
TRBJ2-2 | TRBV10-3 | CAISESRAGELFF
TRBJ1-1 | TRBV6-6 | CASSYSTNRGRNEAFF
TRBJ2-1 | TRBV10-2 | CASYTSGGASEQFF
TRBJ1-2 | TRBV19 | CASSIGTVPGYTF
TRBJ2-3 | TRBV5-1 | CASSIPSGGRTDTQYF
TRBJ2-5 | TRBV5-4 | CASSLGGGAGETQYF
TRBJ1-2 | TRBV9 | CASSPTGGFYGYTF
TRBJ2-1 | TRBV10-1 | CASSESVASDSYNEQFF
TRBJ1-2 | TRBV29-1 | CSVDGLNYGYTF
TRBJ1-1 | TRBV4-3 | CASSQLPSGGTEAFF
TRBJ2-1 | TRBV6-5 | CASSPNLNYNEQFF
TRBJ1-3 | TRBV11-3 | CASSLGSGNPGNTIYF
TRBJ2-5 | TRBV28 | CASRYRVWETQYF
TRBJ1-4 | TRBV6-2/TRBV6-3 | CASSYGGGPANEKLFF
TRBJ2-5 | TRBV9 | CASSPRLAGEETQYF
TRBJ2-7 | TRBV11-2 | CASSLGGALYEQYF
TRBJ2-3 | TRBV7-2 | CASSLAGGDTQYF
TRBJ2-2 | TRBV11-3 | CASSHTGTGELFF
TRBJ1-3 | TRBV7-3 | CASSLNPQGAGNTIYF
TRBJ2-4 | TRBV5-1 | CASSVQGAGNIQYF
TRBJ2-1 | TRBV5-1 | CASSRSGGYYNEQFF
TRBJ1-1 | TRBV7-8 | CASSNRHETLNTEAFF
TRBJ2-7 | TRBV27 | CASSAASGGAHEQYF
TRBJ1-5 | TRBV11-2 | CASSRREGASNQPQHF
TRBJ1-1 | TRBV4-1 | CASSHDGRGRIEAFF